This T cell receptor (beta chain) appears in the sequencing data of a study of blood T cells in healthy people across ages. Extractions gave at least 5.5 micrograms of total RNA per sample. The CDR3 consists of 14 residues. V was shortened by 1 base and J by 3 bases, with 9 bases between the two germline ends. Germline-derived CDR1 and CDR2 are MGHRA and YSYEKL. A J-beta primer mix and a sample-barcoded 5' primer were used in a second PCR of about 7 to 12 cycles. TCRdb recomputed calls from the 5' RACE reads with MiXCR, one row per CDR3 protein. In the table there are hundreds of thousands of distinct CDR3 sequences, around 30% of which are singletons.

V is TRBV4-1 and J is TRBJ2-5; D is uncertain. This TCR was sampled from a woman at least 80 years old in good health. The sequenced sample consisted of blood. The CDR3 sequence is CASSQAGNEETQYF. CDR3 in DNA: TGCGCCAGCAGCCAAGCGGGTAACGAAGAGACCCAGTACTTC.